The present entry profiles one T cell receptor beta chain with its context. Antigen specificity is unknown. The data were taken from a study of a mutant IDH1 vaccine in newly diagnosed glioma. The germline V gene encodes CDR1 SGDLS and CDR2 YYNGEE. The length of the CDR3 is 12 residues. Trimming stripped 7 bases from V and 5 bases from J, with 12 bases between. Some clones are missing from TCRdb's copy, which holds only in-frame ones; the method was immunoSEQ multiplex PCR. This sample has around 52,000 clones, with around 80% found just once. This sample's time point: week 35, safety follow-up. Vaccinated patients received 300 ug of mutant IDH1 20-mer peptide per dose, with topical imiquimod.

This receptor was identified in a man in his forties or fifties with glioma. The sample consisted of PBMCs, taken from a glioma patient whose treatment included an IDH1 peptide vaccine. The V call is TRBV9, the J call TRBJ2-5, with D possibly being TRBD2 (5 bases). The chain's CDR3 is CASGGSAETQYF. The CDR3 coding sequence is TGTGCCAGCGGAGGTAGCGCTGAGACCCAGTACTTC.